The 5 T cell receptor beta chains below all came from one sample that was sequenced in a study of neoadjuvant anti-PD-1 for oral cavity cancer. TCRdb keeps only in-frame clones here, not all; method: immunoSEQ multiplex PCR. Here the sample spans tens of thousands of clones, under 85% being singletons. Sequencing used PBMCs, obtained before nivolumab (anti-PD-1) treatment. These TCRs come from a person between 40 and 80 years old with oral cavity squamous cell carcinoma.

The chain is built from TRBV6-5 and TRBJ2-4, with D uncertain. Trimming left V 0 bases short and J 0 bases short, with 6 bases between. From germline, CDR1 is MNHEY and CDR2 SVGAGI. This CDR3 contains 15 residues. CDR3 region: CASSYSDLAKNIQYF. In DNA, the CDR3 is TGTGCCAGCAGTTACTCTGATCTAGCCAAAAACATTCAGTACTTC.

The chain's CDR3 is CASSGQLGYNEQFF. CDR3 bases: TGCGCCAGCTCGGGACAGCTAGGATACAATGAGCAGTTCTTC. The J gene is TRBJ2-1, the V gene TRBV10-1, with 7 nucleotides matching TRBD1. Germline assignment: CDR1 WNHNN and CDR2 SYGVQD (reference sequence). The V and J ends lost 8 bases and 4 bases, in that order; junction bases with no gene match: 8. The CDR3 is 14 residues long.

The rearrangement links TRBV10-3 to TRBJ2-3, with a tentative D call TRBD1 (7 bases). Germline CDR1 is ENHRY and CDR2 is SYGVKD. V gave up 4 bases and J gave up 3 bases, with 17 bases separating them. This CDR3 contains 16 residues. The CDR3 coding sequence is TGTGCCATCAGTGCTACCTGGCAGGGGGGAACAGATACGCAGTATTTT. Translation gives CAISATWQGGTDTQYF.

In DNA, the CDR3 is TGTGCCAGCAGGGGCTCAGGGTACGAGCAGTACTTC. Amino acids: CASRGSGYEQYF. J is TRBJ2-7 and V is TRBV2; D is perhaps TRBD1 (5 bases). There are 12 residues in the CDR3. V was shortened by 6 bases and J by 4 bases, with 10 bases between the two germline ends. The germline gives CDR1 SNHLY, CDR2 FYNNEI.

Of note for this clone: Other DNA variants within this sample encode the same CDR3. This rearrangement joins TRBV30 to TRBJ2-3; 8 bases line up with TRBD2. Germline V gene lookup returns CDR1 GTSNPN and CDR2 SVGIG (reference sequence). CDR3 length equals 14 residues. V trimming: 0 bases; J trimming: 6 bases; junction bases outside the gene matches: 5. CDR3: CAWSVSGRGDTQYF. As DNA, the CDR3 is TGTGCCTGGAGTGTAAGCGGGAGAGGCGATACGCAGTATTTT. Using reference TRBV30 and TRBJ2-3 for the parts outside the CDR3, the full variable domain is SQTIHQWPATLVQPVGSPLSLECTVEGTSNPNLYWYRQAAGRGLQLLFYSVGIGQISSEVPQNLSASRPQDRQFILSSKKLLLSDSGFYLCAWSVSGRGDTQYFGPGTRLTVL.